The clone carrying this TCR beta chain was observed a handful of times. Antigen unknown. The data belong to a study of T-cell memory formation after mild COVID-19. At the level of the study: TCR clusters were mostly confined to one donor each.

Study-wide results and limits: Clones contracting day 15 to 85 were balanced CD4/CD8; later expanders leaned CD4+. Nothing confirmed that second-wave clones peaking on day 37 were specific for SARS-CoV-2.

From the 5' RACE reads, TCRdb called clonotypes with MiXCR, one entry per CDR3 protein. In the table there are hundreds of thousands of distinct CDR3 sequences, roughly a quarter of which are singletons. The length of the CDR3 is 13 residues. V was shortened by 4 bases and J by 5 bases, with 12 bases between the two germline ends. The germline V gene encodes CDR1 SEHNR and CDR2 FQNEAQ (reference sequence). The chain uses TRBV7-9 and TRBJ2-7; D gene unclear. The sequencing input was PBMCs or a T cell subset sorted from them (not recorded which). The source is an adult woman who had mild COVID-19 (a few samples of this study predate the infection). Cell type and time point are not known. The CDR3: CASSSFVGDEQYF. CDR3 coding DNA: TGTGCCAGCAGCTCCTTCGTGGGTGACGAGCAGTACTTC.